Following are 18 T cell receptor beta chains from one sample sequenced in a study of T cell clonality in common variable immunodeficiency. Sequencing was performed with immunoSEQ multiplex PCR; in TCRdb, only in-frame clones are kept and a portion is missing. The sample yields roughly 51,000 clones, without any singletons. Specimen: peripheral blood mononuclear cells. Every receptor here comes from a person aged 18-70 years in good health.

This clone was counted many times. The read ends 3 residues before the CDR3 terminus; that terminus is restored from the germline J gene. The chain joins TRBV6-2 or TRBV6-3 to TRBJ1-2, with D perhaps TRBD1 (6 bases). Germline assignment: CDR1 MNHEY and CDR2 SVGEGT. Trimming stripped 4 bases from V and 4 bases from J, with 10 bases between. The CDR3 extends over 13 amino acids. Here the CDR3 reads CASSSTTGYGYTF. The sequenced part of the CDR3 DNA is TGTGCCAGCAGTTCCACGACAGGCTATGGC.

This clone occurred many times. The read comes to an end 3 residues before the CDR3 does, leaving the germline J gene to fill in the end. This chain connects TRBV4-2 to TRBJ2-1; the match to TRBD2 covers 9 bases. Germline V gives CDR1 LGHNA, CDR2 YNFKEQ. The V and J ends lost 1 base and 7 bases, in that order; junction bases with no gene match: 8. The CDR3 spans 16 residues. The CDR3 loop reads CASSQVPSGIRNEQFF. The CDR3 bases that were read are TGTGCCAGCAGCCAAGTCCCTAGCGGGATACGAAATGAG.

This clone occurred many times. The CDR3 end falls 3 residues outside the read, so it is completed with the germline J gene. The chain employs TRBV5-4 and TRBJ2-1; 8 bases map to TRBD2. The CDR3 spans 16 residues. The ends lost 4 bases at V and 5 bases at J; junction bases unmatched: 11. Germline assignment: CDR1 SGHNT and CDR2 YYREEE (reference sequence). CDR3 amino acids: CASSEIRLAPHNEQFF. CDR3 DNA, as far as it was read: TGTGCCAGCAGCGAGATCCGACTAGCGCCACACAATGAG.

This clone was observed many times. The observed sequence ends 3 residues before the CDR3 terminus, with the missing tail filled in from the germline J gene. The gene calls are TRBV28 and TRBJ2-7; 8 bases agree with TRBD2. The CDR3 length is 15 residues. The V gene end was trimmed by 6 bases and the J gene end by 5 bases; junction bases not matched to a gene: 12. Germline lookup yields CDR1 MDHEN and CDR2 SYDVKM. The part of the CDR3 DNA that was read is TGTGCCAGCAGCCCCCCCGGACTAGCCATCCACGAG. Translating it yields CASSPPGLAIHE. The entire CDR3 sequence reads CASSPPGLAIHEQYF.

The sample holds many counts of this clone. The sequenced fragment ends 3 residues before the CDR3 boundary, so the rest is inferred from the germline J gene. V gene TRBV28 combines with J gene TRBJ1-3; perhaps TRBD1 as D (6 bases). Germline V gives CDR1 MDHEN, CDR2 SYDVKM. The ends were cut back, 3 bases at V and 2 bases at J, with 11 bases in the middle. There are 15 residues in the CDR3. CDR3 loop: CASSLPQGAGNTIYF. The DNA read from the CDR3 is TGTGCCAGCAGTTTGCCACAGGGAGCTGGAAACACC. Using reference TRBV28 and TRBJ1-3 for the parts outside the CDR3, the full variable domain is DVKVTQSSRYLVKRTGEKVFLECVQDMDHENMFWYRQDPGLGLRLIYFSYDVKMKEKGDIPEGYSVSREKKERFSLILESASTNQTSMYLCASSLPQGAGNTIYFGEGSWLTVV.

This clone has ten or more counts. The read finishes 3 residues shy of the CDR3 end, and the germline J gene is used to complete it. The chain joins TRBV30 to TRBJ1-4; a weak D match, TRBD1 (6 bases). The CDR3 has 14 residues. V was trimmed by 4 bases and J by 3 bases, leaving 12 bases between them. Germline lookup yields CDR1 GTSNPN and CDR2 SVGIG (reference sequence). The DNA read from the CDR3 is TGTGCCTGGACCTACAGGGCCCCTAATGAAAAA. Encoded protein: CAWTYRAPNEK. The whole CDR3 sequence is CAWTYRAPNEKLFF.

The sample holds a few counts of this clone. Read sequence stops 3 residues before the CDR3 end, and the germline J gene provides the missing end. The chain recombines TRBV18 with TRBJ1-5, with a tentative D call TRBD1 (6 bases). The CDR3 consists of 16 residues. V lost 3 bases and J 3 bases, leaving 15 bases between the germline ends. CDR1 KGHSH and CDR2 LQKENI come from the germline V gene. The CDR3 here is CASSPQGPGSNQPQHF. The part of the CDR3 DNA that was read is TGTGCCAGCTCACCCCAGGGGCCGGGTTCCAATCAGCCC.

This clone appeared many times. The CDR3 end falls 3 residues outside the read, so it is completed with the germline J gene. The chain uses TRBV5-1 and TRBJ2-1; TRBD2 aligns across 11 bases. The CDR3 is 14 residues long. Germline V CDR1 and CDR2: SGHRS, YFSETQ. With V trimmed by 5 bases and J by 6 bases, 4 bases remained unmatched. The CDR3 here is CASRTSGSVNEQFF. The sequenced part of the CDR3 DNA is TGCGCCAGCAGAACTAGCGGGAGTGTCAATGAG.

This clone has ten or more counts. The observed sequence ends 3 residues before the CDR3 terminus, with the missing tail filled in from the germline J gene. The J gene is TRBJ2-5, the V gene TRBV20-1; 11 bases map to TRBD2. CDR3 length equals 16 residues. Germline V lookup: CDR1 DFQATT, CDR2 SNEGSKA (reference sequence). Trimming removed 4 bases from V and 2 bases from J; junction bases left unmatched: 9. The part of the CDR3 DNA that was read is TGCAGTGCTATAGGGACTAGCGGAACACTTCAAGAGACC. Its translation is CSAIGTSGTLQET. The entire CDR3 sequence reads CSAIGTSGTLQETQYF.

This clone was recorded many times. The CDR3 extends 3 residues past the end of the read, so its final part is completed from the germline J gene. The chain uses TRBV15 and TRBJ2-3; 8 bases line up with TRBD1. The CDR3 contains 14 residues. Germline V gene sequence: CDR1 LNHNV, CDR2 YYDKDF (reference sequence). The J segment lost 6 bases and the V segment lost 4 bases, leaving 6 bases of the junction unmatched. CDR3 in amino acids: CATSKDRADDTQYF. The sequenced part of the CDR3 DNA is TGTGCCACCAGCAAGGACAGGGCAGATGATACG.

This clone was counted at least ten times. The read comes to an end 3 residues before the CDR3 does, leaving the germline J gene to fill in the end. This sequence joins TRBV20-1 and TRBJ2-5, with D maybe TRBD2 (6 bases). The V gene's germline CDR1 is DFQATT and CDR2 SNEGSKA (reference sequence). Between the trimmed V and J ends, which lost 0 bases and 3 bases, there was a span of 11 bases. CDR3 length equals 14 residues. The CDR3 reads CSARESQREETQYF. CDR3 DNA (partial): TGCAGTGCTAGAGAGTCACAGCGGGAAGAGACC.

The sample holds many counts of this clone. Read coverage stops 3 residues before the CDR3 terminus; the germline J gene supplies the remainder. The gene calls are TRBV19 and TRBJ1-5, with no clear D. This CDR3 has 15 amino acids. V was shortened by 7 bases and J by 0 bases, with 13 bases between the two germline ends. Germline V gene sequence: CDR1 LNHDA, CDR2 SQIVND (reference sequence). The covered CDR3 bases are TGTGCCAGTAAGGGCTCGGTTTATAGCAATCAGCCC. Amino acid sequence: CASKGSVYSNQP. The whole CDR3 is CASKGSVYSNQPQHF.

This clone was found many times. The read terminates 3 residues ahead of where the CDR3 ends, so the germline J gene completes it. The rearrangement uses TRBV18 and TRBJ1-6; D not certain. Trimming left V 3 bases short and J 7 bases short, with 7 bases between. This CDR3 region has 13 residues. Looked up from germline, CDR1 is KGHSH and CDR2 is LQKENI. Incomplete CDR3 DNA: TGTGCCAGCTCACCCGGGTCGAATTCACCC. Translating it yields CASSPGSNSP. The full CDR3 sequence reads CASSPGSNSPLHF.

This clone was counted many times. The CDR3 end is not reached by the read, which stops 3 residues before it; the germline J gene fills it in. The V gene is TRBV5-1, the J gene TRBJ2-3, with D perhaps TRBD2 (6 bases). Germline V lookup: CDR1 SGHRS, CDR2 YFSETQ. Trimming shortened V by 0 bases and J by 4 bases, and 6 bases separated the two germline ends. The CDR3 consists of 13 residues. Partial CDR3 DNA: TGCGCCAGCAGCTTGGGGGGGGCAGATACG. Amino acid sequence: CASSLGGADT. The full CDR3 protein is CASSLGGADTQYF.

This clone has a handful of counts. One junction end disagrees with the germline gene, perhaps due to a read error. The CDR3 end is not reached by the read, which stops 3 residues before it; the germline J gene fills it in. J is TRBJ2-3 and V is TRBV5-1; D is perhaps TRBD1 (6 bases). This CDR3 comprises 14 residues. Germline CDR1 is SGHRS and CDR2 is YFSETQ. CDR3 bases read: TGCGCCAGCCGGACAGTCCCAAGCACAGATGCG. Translating it yields CASRTVPSTDA. The whole CDR3 sequence is CASRTVPSTDAQYF.

The table lists this clone with many counts. The read terminates 3 residues ahead of where the CDR3 ends, so the germline J gene completes it. The genes are TRBV5-1 and TRBJ2-5; D gene uncertain. The V end was cut by 0 bases, the J end by 3 bases, with 9 bases between. CDR3 size: 14 residues. The V gene's germline CDR1 is SGHRS and CDR2 YFSETQ. This chain's CDR3 is CASSLVRVEETQYF. The DNA read from the CDR3 is TGCGCCAGCAGCTTGGTAAGGGTGGAAGAGACC.

By share, this clone ranks as medium-sized. The DNA ends 3 residues before the CDR3 does, and the rest of the CDR3 is filled in from the germline J gene. V usage is TRBV18 and J usage is TRBJ1-1, with D hard to call. The V and J ends lost 3 bases and 2 bases respectively, with 10 bases between them. Germline assignment: CDR1 KGHSH and CDR2 LQKENI. The CDR3 spans 14 residues. Incomplete CDR3 DNA: TGTGCCAGCTCACCCCTAGTTAGCAACACTGAA. This translates into CASSPLVSNTE. The full CDR3 reads CASSPLVSNTEAFF.

Sample share makes this clone medium-sized (0.01 to 0.1%). The CDR3 end lies 3 residues beyond the end of the read and is filled in from the germline J gene. The chain is built from TRBV5-6 and TRBJ2-1; D unclear. The CDR3 runs to 13 residues. The germline V gene encodes CDR1 SGHDT and CDR2 YYEEEE. V was shortened by 4 bases and J by 5 bases, with 10 bases between the two germline ends. The DNA read from the CDR3 is TGTGCCAGCAGCCTCGTCCCTGACAATGAG. Translation: CASSLVPDNE. The CDR3 reads in full as CASSLVPDNEQFF.